These 20 T cell receptor beta chains originate from one sample sequenced in a study of liver allograft versus peripheral blood T cells. Study overall: Within transplanted livers, the T cell receptor repertoires were examined and compared against the repertoires present in the peripheral blood of liver transplant recipients.

TCRdb independently ran MiXCR on the reads; one entry per CDR3 protein. The profile covers 2,000 or so distinct CDR3 sequences, with 15% to 20% appearing a single time and more than 50% taken by the ten largest. These receptors were collected from a human patient who had a liver transplant. The graft donor may account for some of the T cells.

This clonotype was seen repeatedly, ten times or more. This chain uses TRBV15 with TRBJ2-2, with D tentatively TRBD1 (6 bases). CDR3 size: 17 residues. Germline-derived CDR1 and CDR2 are LNHNV and YYDKDF (reference sequence). Trimming stripped 0 bases from V and 8 bases from J, with 19 bases between. The CDR3 DNA follows: TGTGCCACCAGCAGAGATAAAACAGGGAAGACGTCGGGGGAGCTGTTTTTT. It encodes CATSRDKTGKTSGELFF.

By sample fraction, this clonotype is medium-sized (0.01 to 0.1%). The V and J genes are TRBV27 and TRBJ1-1; 7 bases match TRBD1. The germline V gene has CDR1 MNHEY and CDR2 SMNVEV (reference sequence). The CDR3 extends over 15 amino acids. V was clipped by 6 bases and J by 5 bases; unmatched bases: 12. The CDR3 DNA follows: TGTGCCAGCAGGGGGATACAGGGGATCGGGACTGAAGCTTTCTTT. Translation gives CASRGIQGIGTEAFF.

The rearrangement uses TRBV20-1 and TRBJ2-7; 11 bases line up with TRBD2. This CDR3 has 15 amino acids. CDR1 is DFQATT and CDR2 is SNEGSKA in the germline V gene (reference sequence). The V and J ends lost 3 bases and 4 bases, in that order; junction bases with no gene match: 8. In nucleotides, the CDR3 is TGCAGTGCTAGTGAACTAGCGGGAGACCTGTACGAGCAGTACTTC. It specifies CSASELAGDLYEQYF.

The table lists this clonotype with a few counts. J is TRBJ1-4 and V is TRBV20-1, with TRBD1 matching over 7 bases. V lost 4 bases and J lost 0; bases outside the gene matches: 5. Looked up from germline, CDR1 is DFQATT and CDR2 is SNEGSKA (reference sequence). This CDR3 is 15 amino acids long. The CDR3 sequence: CSAMEGAATNEKLFF. The CDR3 nucleotides read TGCAGTGCTATGGAGGGGGCGGCAACTAATGAAAAACTGTTTTTT.

This clonotype is categorized as medium-sized. This chain links TRBV27 with TRBJ1-1, with a weak D call TRBD1 (5 bases). The germline V gene has CDR1 MNHEY and CDR2 SMNVEV (reference sequence). V was cut by 10 bases and J by 1 base, with 13 bases left in between. This CDR3 has 13 residues. CDR3 DNA: TGTGCCACGGGGGGGAGGGCGAACACTGAAGCTTTCTTT. It codes for CATGGRANTEAFF.

J is TRBJ1-1 and V is TRBV27, with unresolved D. Germline values: CDR1 MNHEY, CDR2 SMNVEV (reference sequence). V lost 6 bases and J lost 3, with 14 bases in between. The CDR3 length is 14 residues. CDR3 loop: CASSLNGEHTEAFF. For the CDR3, the DNA is TGTGCCAGCAGCTTGAATGGGGAGCACACTGAAGCTTTCTTT.

This clonotype was counted ten times or more. The chain uses TRBV15 and TRBJ2-7; D uncertain. CDR1 LNHNV and CDR2 YYDKDF come from the germline V gene (reference sequence). There are 13 residues in the CDR3. The V gene lost 3 bases and the J gene lost 1 base, with 7 bases spanning the gap. The CDR3 nucleotides read TGTGCCACCAGCAGGTTCGGGTCCTACGAGCAGTACTTC. The encoded protein is CATSRFGSYEQYF. Supplemented by reference TRBV15 and TRBJ2-7, the full variable domain reads DAMVIQNPRYQVTQFGKPVTLSCSQTLNHNVMYWYQQKSSQAPKLLFHYYDKDFNNEADTPDNFQSRRPNTSFCFLDIRSPGLGDTAMYLCATSRFGSYEQYFGPGTRLTVT.

This clonotype showed up many times. Here the CDR3 DNA reads TGTGCCAGCAGTTACCCCCACGAGCAGTACTTC. Protein product: CASSYPHEQYF. This chain connects TRBV6-2 or TRBV6-3 to TRBJ2-7, with no clear D. Deletions cut 2 bases from V and 5 bases from J, with 4 bases between. Germline assignment: CDR1 MNHEY and CDR2 SVGEGT. The CDR3 is made up of 11 amino acids.

This clonotype has more than one count but fewer than ten. This chain uses TRBV27 with TRBJ1-4; TRBD1 is a possible D gene (5 bases). The CDR3 extends over 14 amino acids. Germline loops: CDR1 MNHEY, CDR2 SMNVEV (reference sequence). Deletions cut 5 bases from V and 6 bases from J, with 13 bases between. DNA for the CDR3: TGTGCCAGCAGTGCGAACTTAGGGGATGAAAAACTGTTTTTT. Translating it yields CASSANLGDEKLFF.

Notes on this clonotype: A far larger clone is off by one base, so a read error is likely. The gene calls are TRBV27 and TRBJ2-3; D remains ambiguous. CDR1 is MNHEY, CDR2 SMNVEV, per germline (reference sequence). The length of the CDR3 is 17 residues. With 5 bases removed from V and 2 bases from J, the gap between germline ends came to 20 bases. The CDR3 region has the DNA TGTGCCAGCAGTGCCCCATGGTACCAGACGAACACAGATACGCAGTATTTT. Residues: CASSAPWYQTNTDTQYF.

This clonotype was found many times. The chain carries TRBV5-6 and TRBJ1-4, with D unclear. The CDR3 is 15 residues long. Between the trimmed V and J ends, which lost 2 bases and 4 bases, there was a span of 12 bases. Germline V gene sequence: CDR1 SGHDT, CDR2 YYEEEE. CDR3 protein: CASSFGDGINEKLFF. CDR3 nucleotides: TGTGCCAGCAGCTTTGGCGACGGAATTAATGAAAAACTGTTTTTT.

This clonotype has a count of ten or more. The chain links TRBV7-9 to TRBJ1-2, with 11 bases that match TRBD1. This CDR3 comprises 16 residues. Germline V gene lookup returns CDR1 SEHNR and CDR2 FQNEAQ (reference sequence). V lost 3 bases, J lost 4 bases, and 7 bases stayed unmatched. The DNA for the CDR3 is TGTGCCAGCAGCTTTGGGACAGGGGGTCTACGCTATGGCTACACCTTC. This encodes CASSFGTGGLRYGYTF.

Ten or more counts support this clonotype. This chain uses TRBV27 with TRBJ2-7, with TRBD1 matching 9 bases. The CDR3 runs to 14 residues. V dropped 3 bases and J dropped 4; count of bases not matched to a gene: 4. Germline loops: CDR1 MNHEY, CDR2 SMNVEV (reference sequence). DNA for the CDR3: TGTGCCAGCAGTTTCACAGGACAGGGGTACGAGCAGTACTTC. It translates to CASSFTGQGYEQYF.

This clonotype rates as hyperexpanded. J is TRBJ1-2 and V is TRBV24-1, with 11 bases fitting TRBD1. The length of the CDR3 is 16 residues. Per germline, CDR1 KGHDR and CDR2 SFDVKD. The V segment lost 9 bases and the J segment 5 bases; nucleotides outside the gene matches: 13. CDR3 sequence reads: CATFGDRGTGGYGYTF. In nucleotides, the CDR3 is TGTGCCACCTTCGGGGACAGGGGGACGGGAGGATATGGCTACACCTTC.

The chain has TRBV19 and TRBJ2-2; 8 positions match TRBD1. In germline, CDR1 is LNHDA, CDR2 SQIVND (reference sequence). This CDR3 region has 16 residues. J gave up 6 bases and V 6 bases, and 12 bases lay outside the gene matches. In nucleotides, the CDR3 is TGTGCCAGTAGATCAACTGGACAGGGTTGGGCCGGGGAGCTGTTTTTT. It yields the protein CASRSTGQGWAGELFF.

This clonotype was observed at least ten times. V gene TRBV30 combines with J gene TRBJ1-4, with TRBD1 identical over 7 bases. The CDR3 runs 14 residues. The germline V gene encodes CDR1 GTSNPN and CDR2 SVGIG (reference sequence). V was clipped by 4 bases and J by 4 bases; unmatched bases: 6. The CDR3 sequence: CAWNPTGLNEKLFF. CDR3 sequence (DNA): TGTGCCTGGAATCCGACAGGGCTTAATGAAAAACTGTTTTTT.

This clonotype rates as medium-sized. The V call is TRBV29-1, the J call TRBJ2-7; either TRBD1 or TRBD2 may fit D (5 bases each). Germline V lookup: CDR1 SQVTM, CDR2 ANQGSEA. This CDR3 has 15 residues. V lost 0 bases, J lost 2 bases, and 14 bases lay in between. The CDR3 region has the DNA TGCAGCGTTGAAGATTCGGGGACGGGTACCTACGAGCAGTACTTC. Protein: CSVEDSGTGTYEQYF.

By share, this clonotype ranks as medium-sized. The V gene is TRBV6-5, the J gene TRBJ2-7; the D is unclear. The V end lost 8 bases, the J end lost 3 bases, and 23 bases lay between the germline ends. The CDR3 length is 16 residues. Germline assignment: CDR1 MNHEY and CDR2 SVGAGI. CDR3 coding DNA: TGTGCCAGCCCGTCGGCTAGGGTCTTTATAAACTACGAGCAGTACTTC. Amino acid sequence: CASPSARVFINYEQYF.

This clonotype was picked up many times. CDR3 amino acids: CASRSGLAVHEQYF. CDR3 nucleotide sequence: TGTGCCAGTAGATCGGGACTAGCGGTTCACGAGCAGTACTTC. The chain recombines TRBV19 with TRBJ2-7, with 11 bases that match TRBD2. With V trimmed by 6 bases and J by 5 bases, 6 bases remained unmatched. The germline V gene encodes CDR1 LNHDA and CDR2 SQIVND (reference sequence). The CDR3 sequence is 14 residues long.

The V gene is TRBV7-2, the J gene TRBJ2-3, with unresolved D. The CDR3 contains 12 residues. CDR1 and CDR2 from the germline V gene are SGHTA and FQGNSA. The germline V and J ends were trimmed by 6 bases and 2 bases, with 6 bases remaining between them. Here the CDR3 DNA reads TGTGCCAGCAGGTTGTACACAGATACGCAGTATTTT. This sequence encodes CASRLYTDTQYF.